Sequencing of this T cell receptor (beta chain) was carried out in a study of shared clonotypes between healthy human individuals. The V end was cut by 0 bases, the J end by 4 bases, with 5 bases between. Per the germline V gene, CDR1 is WNHNN and CDR2 is SYGVQD (reference sequence). The CDR3 runs to 13 residues. Generated by immunoSEQ multiplex PCR, the TCRdb table keeps only in-frame clones and is missing some. Among more than 2 million clones listed, about 95% were seen once. This sequence was found in a man aged 18 to 29 in good health. J is TRBJ2-3 and V is TRBV10-1; D remains unclear. Material: naive CD4+ T cells sorted from blood. The subset here: CD45RA+ positively selected. This CDR3 is CASSESGSDTQYF. CDR3 DNA: TGCGCCAGCAGTGAGTCAGGGTCAGATACGCAGTATTTT.